Reported below is one TCR beta chain. Sequenced by immunoSEQ multiplex PCR; TCRdb stores in-frame clones only, minus some. The data show some 77,000 clones, approximately 94% seen once. This sample was included in a study of T cell changes during pregnancy in multiple sclerosis. The germline V gene has CDR1 MDHEN and CDR2 SYDVKM. V was clipped by 8 bases and J by 5 bases, with 22 bases between them. The CDR3 is 16 amino acids. The genes are TRBV28 and TRBJ2-1; D may be TRBD2 (5 bases). The sequencing used peripheral blood, collected after pregnancy. This sequence was found in a female donor in good health, enrolled as a control in a pregnancy study. CDR3 region: CASRPPAENIDNEQFF. The CDR3 bases are TGTGCCAGCCGACCCCCAGCGGAGAATATAGACAATGAGCAGTTCTTC.